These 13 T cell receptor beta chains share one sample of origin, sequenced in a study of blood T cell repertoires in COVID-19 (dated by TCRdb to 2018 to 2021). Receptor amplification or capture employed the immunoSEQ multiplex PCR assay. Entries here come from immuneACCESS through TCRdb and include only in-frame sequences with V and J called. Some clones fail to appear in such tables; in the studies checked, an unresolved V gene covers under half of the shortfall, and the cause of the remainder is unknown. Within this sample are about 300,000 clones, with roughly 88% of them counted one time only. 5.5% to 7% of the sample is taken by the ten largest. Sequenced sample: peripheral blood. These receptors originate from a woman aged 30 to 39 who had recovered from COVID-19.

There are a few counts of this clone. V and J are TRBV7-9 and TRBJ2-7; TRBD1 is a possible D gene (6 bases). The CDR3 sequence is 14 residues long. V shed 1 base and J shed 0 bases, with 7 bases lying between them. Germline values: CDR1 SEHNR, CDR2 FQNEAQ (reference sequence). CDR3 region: CASSLGTASYEQYF. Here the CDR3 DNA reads TGTGCCAGCAGCTTAGGGACAGCCTCCTACGAGCAGTACTTC.

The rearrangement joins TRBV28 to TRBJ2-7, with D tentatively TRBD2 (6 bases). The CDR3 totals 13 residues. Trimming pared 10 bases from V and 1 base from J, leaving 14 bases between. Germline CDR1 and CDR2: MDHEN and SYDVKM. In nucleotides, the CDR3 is TGTGCCACCGGGGGAAATTTGTCCTACGAGCAGTACTTC. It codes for CATGGNLSYEQYF.

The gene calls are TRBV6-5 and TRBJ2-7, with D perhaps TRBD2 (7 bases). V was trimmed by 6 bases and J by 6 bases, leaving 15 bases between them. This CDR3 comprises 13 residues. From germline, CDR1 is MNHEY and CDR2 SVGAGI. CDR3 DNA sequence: TGTGCCAGCAGCCCACCGAGGGGGGGCGAGCAGTACTTC. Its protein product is CASSPPRGGEQYF.

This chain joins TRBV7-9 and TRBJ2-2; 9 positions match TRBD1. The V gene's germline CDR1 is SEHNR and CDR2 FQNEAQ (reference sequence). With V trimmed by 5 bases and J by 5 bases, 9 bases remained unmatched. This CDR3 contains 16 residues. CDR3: CASSPRTGVVTGELFF. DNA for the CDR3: TGTGCCAGCAGCCCACGGACAGGGGTGGTTACCGGGGAGCTGTTTTTT.

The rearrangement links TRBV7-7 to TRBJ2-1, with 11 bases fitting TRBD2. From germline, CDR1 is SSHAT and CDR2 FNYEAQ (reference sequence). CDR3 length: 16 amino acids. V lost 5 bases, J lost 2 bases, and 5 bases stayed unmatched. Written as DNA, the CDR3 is TGTGCCAGCAGCCGCGGGACTAGCGGTACCTACAATGAGCAGTTCTTC. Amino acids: CASSRGTSGTYNEQFF. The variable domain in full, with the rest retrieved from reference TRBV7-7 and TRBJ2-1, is GAGVSQSPRYKVTKRGQDVTLRCDPISSHATLYWYQQALGQGPEFLTYFNYEAQPDKSGLPSDRFSAERPEGSISTLTIQRTEQRDSAMYRCASSRGTSGTYNEQFFGPGTRLTVL.

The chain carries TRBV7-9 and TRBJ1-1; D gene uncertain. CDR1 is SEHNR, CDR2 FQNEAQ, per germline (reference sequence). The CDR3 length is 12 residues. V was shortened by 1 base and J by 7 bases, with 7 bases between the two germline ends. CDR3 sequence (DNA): TGTGCCAGCAGCTTAGGAAGCGGTGAAGCTTTCTTT. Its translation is CASSLGSGEAFF.

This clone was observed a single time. The CDR3 sequence: CASSATGGRETQYF. For the CDR3, the DNA is TGTGCCAGCAGCGCAACAGGGGGCCGGGAGACCCAGTACTTC. The chain combines TRBV9 with TRBJ2-5, with 9 bases that match TRBD1. Germline V gives CDR1 SGDLS, CDR2 YYNGEE. V was pared by 3 bases and J by 5 bases, with 5 bases of the junction left unmatched. This CDR3 contains 14 residues.

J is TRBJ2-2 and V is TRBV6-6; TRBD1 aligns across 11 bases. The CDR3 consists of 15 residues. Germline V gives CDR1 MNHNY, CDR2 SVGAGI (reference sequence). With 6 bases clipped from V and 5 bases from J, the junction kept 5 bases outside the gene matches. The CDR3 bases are TGTGCCAGCAGACGGGACAGGGGGTTTACCGGGGAGCTGTTTTTT. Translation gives CASRRDRGFTGELFF.

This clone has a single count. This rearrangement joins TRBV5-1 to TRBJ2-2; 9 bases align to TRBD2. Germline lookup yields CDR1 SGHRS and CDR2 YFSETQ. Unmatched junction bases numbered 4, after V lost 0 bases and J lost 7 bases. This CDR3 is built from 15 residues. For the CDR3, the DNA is TGCGCCAGCAGCTTGGAACTTAGCGGGGGCGGGGAGCTGTTTTTT. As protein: CASSLELSGGGELFF.

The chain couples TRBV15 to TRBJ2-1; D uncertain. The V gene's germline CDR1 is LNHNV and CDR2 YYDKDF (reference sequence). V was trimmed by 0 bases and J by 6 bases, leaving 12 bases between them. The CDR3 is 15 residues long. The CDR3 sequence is CATSRDVLEVNEQFF. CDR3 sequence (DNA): TGTGCCACCAGCAGAGATGTCCTTGAGGTCAATGAGCAGTTCTTC. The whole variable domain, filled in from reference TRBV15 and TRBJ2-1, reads DAMVIQNPRYQVTQFGKPVTLSCSQTLNHNVMYWYQQKSSQAPKLLFHYYDKDFNNEADTPDNFQSRRPNTSFCFLDIRSPGLGDTAMYLCATSRDVLEVNEQFFGPGTRLTVL.

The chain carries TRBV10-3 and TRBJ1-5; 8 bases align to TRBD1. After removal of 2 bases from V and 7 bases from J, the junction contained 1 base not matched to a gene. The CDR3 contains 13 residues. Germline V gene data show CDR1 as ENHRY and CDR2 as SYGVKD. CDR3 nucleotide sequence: TGTGCCATCAGTGAGGGACAGGGACAGCCCCAGCATTTT. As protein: CAISEGQGQPQHF.

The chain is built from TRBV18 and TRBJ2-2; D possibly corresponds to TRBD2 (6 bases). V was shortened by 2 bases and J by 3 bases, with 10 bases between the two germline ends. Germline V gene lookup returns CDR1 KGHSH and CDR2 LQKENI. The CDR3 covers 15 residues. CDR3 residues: CASSPTSIDTGELFF. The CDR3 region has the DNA TGTGCCAGCTCACCAACTAGCATCGACACCGGGGAGCTGTTTTTT.

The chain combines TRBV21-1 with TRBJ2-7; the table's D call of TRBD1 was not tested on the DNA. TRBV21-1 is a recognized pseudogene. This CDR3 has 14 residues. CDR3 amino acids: CASREGQSSYEQYF. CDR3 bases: TGTGCCAGCAGGGAGGGACAGTCTTCCTACGAGCAGTACTTC.